The rows below give T cell receptor beta chains drawn from one sample of a study of T-cell reconstitution after alpha-beta-depleted transplantation in children. TCRdb reanalysed the PCR reads using MiXCR and keeps one entry per CDR3 protein. The sample comprises over 400,000 distinct CDR3 sequences, 12% of which are singletons, and more than 5.5% rests with the top ten. The specimen was PBMCs from the stem cell graft donor, collected from the stem cell graft. These receptors all come from a human donor who donated a stem cell graft to a child with combined immunodeficiency. Both conserved end residues are part of each CDR3. Fields, in order: J gene, D gene, clone size, V gene, CDR3 protein, CDR3 DNA. D genes are given only for firm matches. Some rows have no size entry. The others give once, few or many, or a class for an expanded clone.

>TRBJ1-2|NA|NA|TRBV12-3/TRBV12-4
CASSSLGGYGYTF
TGTGCCAGCAGTTCGCTTGGCGGGTATGGCTACACCTTC
>TRBJ1-5|TRBD1|NA|TRBV6-2/TRBV6-3
CASSGTGTGWGQPQHF
TGTGCCAGCAGTGGAACCGGGACAGGGTGGGGTCAGCCCCAGCATTTT
>TRBJ2-2|NA|NA|TRBV2
CASSEEVARGTGELFF
TGTGCCAGCAGTGAGGAAGTGGCTCGTGGCACCGGGGAGCTGTTTTTT
>TRBJ2-1|NA|NA|TRBV11-3
CASSLYGVGGSYNEQFF
TGTGCCAGCAGCTTATACGGGGTCGGGGGTTCCTACAATGAGCAGTTCTTC
>TRBJ2-1|NA|many|TRBV12-3/TRBV12-4
CASSLSIGAYNEQFF
TGTGCCAGCAGTTTGAGTATCGGGGCCTACAATGAGCAGTTCTTC
>TRBJ2-3|NA|many|TRBV9
CASSVVEGSSDTQYF
TGTGCCAGCAGCGTAGTGGAAGGCAGTTCAGATACGCAGTATTTT
>TRBJ2-2|NA|NA|TRBV6-1
CASSLRLDTGELFF
TGTGCCAGCAGCCTCCGGCTAGACACCGGGGAGCTGTTTTTT
>TRBJ2-5|NA|NA|TRBV5-6
CASSSLSRETQYF
TGTGCCAGCAGCTCCCTGAGCCGGGAGACCCAGTACTTC
>TRBJ2-3|TRBD1|NA|TRBV15
CATSGPPGQGTDTQYF
TGTGCCACCAGCGGGCCGCCGGGACAGGGCACAGATACGCAGTATTTT
>TRBJ2-2|NA|few|TRBV7-2
CASSTAWGLTGELFF
TGTGCCAGCAGCACCGCGTGGGGGCTTACCGGGGAGCTGTTTTTT
>TRBJ2-3|TRBD2|many|TRBV27
CASSLWGGNTDTQYF
TGTGCCAGCAGTTTATGGGGGGGTAACACAGATACGCAGTATTTT
>TRBJ2-1|TRBD2|few|TRBV2
CASWRSSGYSSYNEQFF
TGTGCCAGCTGGAGGTCTAGCGGGTATAGCTCCTACAATGAGCAGTTCTTC
>TRBJ1-2|TRBD1|NA|TRBV20-1
CSARARGTAIFLGGGYTF
TGCAGTGCTAGAGCTCGGGGGACAGCCATTTTTTTGGGTGGTGGCTACACCTTC
>TRBJ2-7|NA|NA|TRBV29-1
CSVVGIGSYEQYF
TGCAGCGTTGTCGGGATCGGCTCCTACGAGCAGTACTTC
>TRBJ2-7|TRBD1|NA|TRBV18
CASSRAGTGDYEQYF
TGTGCCAGCTCACGAGCCGGGACAGGGGACTACGAGCAGTACTTC
>TRBJ1-6|TRBD1|NA|TRBV5-1
CASSFSIGTGASPLHF
TGCGCCAGCAGCTTCTCGATTGGGACAGGGGCTTCACCCCTCCACTTT
>TRBJ1-1|NA|NA|TRBV12-3/TRBV12-4
CASSWGAGENTEAFF
TGTGCCAGCAGTTGGGGGGCGGGCGAGAACACTGAAGCTTTCTTT
>TRBJ2-3|TRBD2|NA|TRBV5-1
CASSLRLAGGLGTDTQYF
TGCGCCAGCAGCCTAAGACTAGCGGGGGGGCTCGGCACAGATACGCAGTATTTT
>TRBJ2-1|TRBD1|many|TRBV10-3
CAISESPPDRASYNEQFF
TGTGCCATCAGTGAGTCCCCACCGGACAGGGCATCCTACAATGAGCAGTTCTTC
>TRBJ2-2|TRBD2|NA|TRBV27
CASKVAGGPDGELFF
TGTGCCAGCAAAGTAGCGGGAGGGCCTGACGGGGAGCTGTTTTTT
>TRBJ1-2|TRBD1|NA|TRBV20-1
CSAEAPGQNYGYTF
TGCAGTGCTGAGGCTCCGGGACAGAACTATGGCTACACCTTC
>TRBJ2-7|NA|few|TRBV6-2/TRBV6-3
CASSAPRVSSYEQYF
TGTGCCAGCAGTGCACCCCGGGTCTCGTCCTACGAGCAGTACTTC
>TRBJ1-2|NA|few|TRBV30
CASRNREDRGYTF
TGTGCCTCTCGAAACAGGGAGGATAGGGGCTACACCTTC
>TRBJ2-3|TRBD1|NA|TRBV29-1
CSAGTGASDTQYF
TGCAGCGCCGGGACAGGTGCCTCAGATACGCAGTATTTT
>TRBJ1-1|NA|few|TRBV12-3/TRBV12-4
CASSLEVLDTEAFF
TGTGCCAGCAGTTTAGAGGTTTTGGACACTGAAGCTTTCTTT
>TRBJ2-7|NA|many|TRBV5-1
CASSPRLSIDEQYF
TGCGCCAGCAGCCCTCGACTATCCATAGACGAGCAGTACTTC
>TRBJ2-7|TRBD2|many|TRBV5-1
CASSLGLAGLYEQYF
TGCGCCAGCAGCTTGGGACTAGCGGGTCTCTACGAGCAGTACTTC
>TRBJ2-5|NA|NA|TRBV20-1
CSAGRGPLEETQYF
TGCAGTGCAGGCCGGGGACCCCTGGAAGAGACCCAGTACTTC
>TRBJ1-5|NA|few|TRBV6-2/TRBV6-3
CASRRGNSNQPQHF
TGTGCCAGCAGGAGAGGTAATAGCAATCAGCCCCAGCATTTT
>TRBJ2-3|NA|few|TRBV20-1
CMWRAFWSDTQYF
TGTATGTGGCGGGCCTTTTGGTCAGATACGCAGTATTTT
>TRBJ1-2|NA|many|TRBV29-1
CSVGGEAGGYTF
TGCAGCGTTGGTGGCGAAGCGGGTGGCTACACCTTC
>TRBJ2-5|NA|few|TRBV10-2
CASRQGGTQETQYF
TGCGCCAGCAGGCAGGGAGGAACGCAAGAGACCCAGTACTTC
>TRBJ1-4|TRBD1|few|TRBV5-1
CASSWTGSGINEKLFF
TGCGCCAGCAGCTGGACAGGGTCCGGTATTAATGAAAAACTGTTTTTT
>TRBJ1-6|NA|few|TRBV9
CASSGPTSSPLHF
TGTGCCAGCAGCGGACCCACAAGTTCACCCCTCCACTTT
>TRBJ1-2|TRBD1|NA|TRBV5-8
CASSYGQGGYTF
TGTGCCAGCAGCTACGGACAGGGTGGCTACACCTTC
>TRBJ2-7|TRBD2|NA|TRBV5-1
CASCPGSGTYYEQYF
TGCGCCAGCTGCCCGGGTAGCGGGACATACTACGAGCAGTACTTC
>TRBJ2-1|TRBD2|many|TRBV24-1
CATSGGLAGYNEQFF
TGTGCCACCAGTGGGGGACTAGCGGGTTACAATGAGCAGTTCTTC
>TRBJ2-7|TRBD1|few|TRBV29-1
CSVDRTGERYEQYF
TGCAGCGTTGACCGGACAGGGGAGCGGTACGAGCAGTACTTC
>TRBJ1-5|NA|NA|TRBV10-3
CAISETGPQHF
TGTGCCATCAGTGAGACAGGGCCCCAGCATTTT
>TRBJ2-1|TRBD2|NA|TRBV30
CAWSKAGGDEQFF
TGTGCCTGGAGTAAAGCGGGAGGGGATGAGCAGTTCTTC